This T cell receptor beta chain was sequenced for a study of blood T cells in healthy people across ages. General study results and limits: Roughly linearly, TCR beta diversity per million T cells fell as age increased.

As concerns this clonotype: As yet, its antigen is unknown.

Each sample yielded at least 5.5 micrograms of PBMC total RNA. The second PCR ran 7 to 11 cycles with a sample-barcoded 5' primer and J-beta primers. Each CDR3 protein gets one entry after TCRdb re-called the 5' RACE reads with MiXCR. The table has approximately 780,000 distinct CDR3 sequences, about a quarter seen once. The CDR3 contains 12 residues. The germline gives CDR1 SGHRS, CDR2 YFSETQ. These data are also associated with another study on T cells of mothers and their children.

The chain links TRBV5-1 to TRBJ2-3; D not certain. The DNA end is more similar to TRBJ1-5, so the J call may be wrong. The TCR originated in a boy under 18 in good health. Sequences were obtained from blood. The chain's CDR3 is CASSLGSDTQHF. The CDR3 nucleotides read TGCGCCAGCAGCTTGGGATCAGATACGCAGCATTTT.